The 18 T cell receptor beta chains in this list originate from one sample, sequenced in a study of early T cells in non-severe SARS-CoV-2 infection. From the 5' RACE reads, TCRdb called clonotypes with MiXCR, one entry per CDR3 protein. The profile covers approximately 20,000 distinct CDR3 sequences, with more than 3.5% appearing a single time and about 8% taken by the ten largest. The material sequenced was whole blood. All receptors come from an adult who was a healthcare worker with PCR-confirmed SARS-CoV-2 infection or an uninfected control (not recorded which).

This clonotype was recorded many times. CDR3 nucleotides: TGTGCCAGCAGCCAGTTGGCGGCAGGGGCCATTTCCTACGAGCAGTACTTC. Translation: CASSQLAAGAISYEQYF. V usage is TRBV3-1 and J usage is TRBJ2-7, with TRBD1 as a possible D gene (6 bases). The germline V and J ends were trimmed by 3 bases and 1 base, with 19 bases remaining between them. The CDR3 consists of 17 residues. Germline V gene lookup returns CDR1 LGHDT and CDR2 YNNKEL (reference sequence).

The gene calls are TRBV11-2 and TRBJ2-5; 10 nucleotides align to TRBD2. The J segment lost 3 bases and the V segment lost 5 bases, leaving 3 bases of the junction unmatched. Germline CDR1 reads SGHAT; CDR2 reads FQNNGV. The CDR3 sequence is 14 residues long. The CDR3 region is CASSRTSGEETQYF. In nucleotides, the CDR3 is TGTGCCAGCAGCCGGACTAGCGGAGAAGAGACCCAGTACTTC.

Ten or more counts support this clonotype. V usage is TRBV7-6 and J usage is TRBJ1-4; TRBD1 agrees at 9 bases. The CDR3 is 17 amino acids. Germline V gives CDR1 SGHVS, CDR2 FNYEAQ. J was trimmed by 5 bases and V by 5 bases; bases with no gene match: 12. DNA for the CDR3: TGTGCCAGCAGCCAGGGGTACAGGGGGCAGTTAAATGAAAAACTGTTTTTT. Its protein product is CASSQGYRGQLNEKLFF. Looking up the rest from reference TRBV7-6 and TRBJ1-4 gives the full variable domain: GAGVSQSPRYKVTKRGQDVALRCDPISGHVSLYWYRQALGQGPEFLTYFNYEAQQDKSGLPNDRFSAERPEGSISTLTIQRTEQRDSAMYRCASSQGYRGQLNEKLFFGSGTQLSVL.

This clonotype was recorded at least ten times. J is TRBJ2-1 and V is TRBV5-5; D ambiguous. The length of the CDR3 is 13 residues. The V gene lost 1 base and the J gene lost 6 bases, with 8 bases spanning the gap. The germline V gene has CDR1 SGHKS and CDR2 YYEKEE (reference sequence). For the CDR3, the DNA is TGTGCCAGCAGCTTGAGTCCGGTCAATGAGCAGTTCTTC. Translated: CASSLSPVNEQFF.

This clonotype was observed many times. V usage is TRBV4-1 and J usage is TRBJ2-1, with 13 bases lining up with TRBD2. V was clipped by 4 bases and J by 2 bases; unmatched bases: 2. Per germline, CDR1 MGHRA and CDR2 YSYEKL. There are 16 residues in the CDR3. The CDR3 nucleotides are TGCGCCAGCAGCCTCGGGACTAGCGGGGCCTACAATGAGCAGTTCTTC. Its protein product is CASSLGTSGAYNEQFF.

The chain carries TRBV6-2 or TRBV6-3 and TRBJ2-1; 13 bases match TRBD2. With 9 bases clipped from V and 7 bases from J, the junction kept 9 bases outside the gene matches. The CDR3 loop spans 15 amino acids. Germline lookup yields CDR1 MNHEY and CDR2 SVGEGT. CDR3 sequence reads: CASLRGLAGRNEQFF. The CDR3 DNA follows: TGTGCCAGTCTCCGGGGACTAGCGGGGCGAAATGAGCAGTTCTTC.

This clonotype was seen a handful of times. The V gene is TRBV27, the J gene TRBJ1-3, with D possibly being TRBD1 (5 bases). V lost 0 bases and J lost 5, with 5 bases in between. Germline CDR1 and CDR2: MNHEY and SMNVEV (reference sequence). The CDR3 runs to 13 residues. The CDR3 DNA reads TGTGCCAGCAGTTTATCGGACAGAAACACCATATATTTT. This encodes CASSLSDRNTIYF.

This clonotype showed up many times. The chain recombines TRBV4-3 with TRBJ1-1; D call uncertain. This CDR3 has 17 residues. CDR1 and CDR2 (germline): LGHNA, YSLEER. V was shortened by 0 bases and J by 3 bases, with 17 bases between the two germline ends. The CDR3 region is CASSQDLFNPVDTEAFF. The CDR3 coding sequence is TGCGCCAGCAGCCAAGATCTTTTTAATCCCGTAGACACTGAAGCTTTCTTT.

At least ten counts were recorded for this clonotype. This sequence joins TRBV28 and TRBJ1-1; 7 nucleotides agree with TRBD1. The CDR3 is 15 amino acids. Unmatched junction bases numbered 9, after V lost 4 bases and J lost 4 bases. CDR1 and CDR2 (germline): MDHEN, SYDVKM. CDR3 in DNA: TGTGCCAGCAGTTCCCTGGGAGCAGGGGGCACTGAAGCTTTCTTT. Amino acids: CASSSLGAGGTEAFF.

This clonotype was observed a few times. The gene calls are TRBV20-1 and TRBJ1-2; TRBD1 is a possible D gene (5 bases). Trimming cost V 3 bases and J 8 bases, with 16 bases left between them. Germline CDR1 and CDR2: DFQATT and SNEGSKA (reference sequence). The CDR3 covers 13 residues. The CDR3 spells CSASSRASGGYTF. Here the CDR3 DNA reads TGCAGTGCTAGTTCCAGGGCGTCGGGCGGCTACACCTTC.

This clonotype was seen repeatedly, ten times or more. The V gene is TRBV9, the J gene TRBJ2-2; 9 nucleotides agree with TRBD2. The J segment lost 4 bases and the V segment lost 7 bases, leaving 5 bases of the junction unmatched. This CDR3 has 14 amino acids. Germline-derived CDR1 and CDR2 are SGDLS and YYNGEE. The CDR3 bases are TGTGCCAGCCGGCGCGGGGGGGCCACCGGGGAGCTGTTTTTT. It encodes CASRRGGATGELFF.

This clonotype was found many times. This sequence joins TRBV7-2 and TRBJ1-5; 7 bases match TRBD1. Trimming at V came to 6 bases and at J to 0 bases, leaving 5 bases not matched to a gene. The CDR3 contains 15 residues. Germline values: CDR1 SGHTA, CDR2 FQGNSA. CDR3 loop: CASRVRGDSNQPQHF. CDR3 in DNA: TGTGCCAGCAGGGTCAGGGGGGATAGCAATCAGCCCCAGCATTTT.

This clonotype has just a few counts. V is TRBV12-3 or TRBV12-4 and J is TRBJ2-2, with 7 bases that match TRBD2. The junction had 8 bases not matched to a gene; V was cut back by 3 bases and J by 4 bases. The CDR3 totals 16 residues. In DNA, the CDR3 is TGTGCCAGCAGTTTCGCGACGGTAGCGGGCACCGGGGAGCTGTTTTTT. As protein: CASSFATVAGTGELFF.

This clonotype was found many times. The rearrangement uses TRBV11-2 and TRBJ2-3, with D possibly TRBD2 on 5 matching bases. This CDR3 spans 15 amino acids. Germline CDR1 SGHAT, CDR2 FQNNGV. V was pared by 2 bases and J by 0 bases, with 9 bases between. The CDR3 loop reads CASSLRGTSTDTQYF. The CDR3 DNA sequence: TGTGCCAGCAGCTTACGGGGAACTAGCACAGATACGCAGTATTTT. Based on the CDR3 plus reference TRBV11-2 and TRBJ2-3, the full variable domain is EAGVAQSPRYKIIEKRQSVAFWCNPISGHATLYWYQQILGQGPKLLIQFQNNGVVDDSQLPKDRFSAERLKGVDSTLKIQPAKLEDSAVYLCASSLRGTSTDTQYFGPGTRLTVL.

The chain recombines TRBV24-1 with TRBJ1-5, with TRBD1 as a possible D gene (5 bases). V gave up 3 bases and J gave up 4 bases, with 12 bases separating them. This CDR3 has 15 amino acids. In germline, CDR1 is KGHDR, CDR2 SFDVKD. DNA of the CDR3: TGTGCCACCAGTGATGCCAGCCAGGGAAATCAGCCCCAGCATTTT. Encoded protein: CATSDASQGNQPQHF.

In this sample, this clonotype turned up many times. The V and J genes are TRBV9 and TRBJ2-7; D is possibly TRBD2 (6 bases). The CDR3 runs to 14 residues. V lost 3 bases and J 2 bases, leaving 12 bases between the germline ends. Looked up from germline, CDR1 is SGDLS and CDR2 is YYNGEE. The CDR3 loop reads CASSAGTDTYEQYF. The CDR3 bases are TGTGCCAGCAGCGCCGGGACTGATACCTACGAGCAGTACTTC.

The table lists this clonotype with many counts. The V gene is TRBV9, the J gene TRBJ1-3; TRBD1 matches 7 bases. Per the germline V gene, CDR1 is SGDLS and CDR2 is YYNGEE. J was trimmed by 0 bases and V by 4 bases; bases with no gene match: 13. The CDR3 covers 18 residues. DNA for the CDR3: TGTGCCAGCAGCCCACGTTCCTGGGACAGCCTCTCTGGAAACACCATATATTTT. Translated, it gives CASSPRSWDSLSGNTIYF. Combining the CDR3 with reference TRBV9 and TRBJ1-3 gives the whole variable domain DSGVTQTPKHLITATGQRVTLRCSPRSGDLSVYWYQQSLDQGLQFLIQYYNGEERAKGNILERFSAQQFPDLHSELNLSSLELGDSALYFCASSPRSWDSLSGNTIYFGEGSWLTVV.

In its sample, this clonotype was seen many times. The chain uses TRBV4-2 and TRBJ2-1, with D unresolved. V shed 3 bases and J shed 3 bases, with 15 bases lying between them. Germline V lookup: CDR1 LGHNA, CDR2 YNFKEQ. The CDR3 consists of 16 residues. CDR3 sequence (DNA): TGTGCCAGCAGCCAGGTATGGGGATCATACTACAATGAGCAGTTCTTC. Translating it yields CASSQVWGSYYNEQFF.